The clone carrying this TCR beta chain is labeled as medium-sized. What it recognizes is unknown. Using immunoSEQ multiplex PCR, the repertoire was profiled, and TCRdb retains in-frame clones only, with some absent. The sample includes about 37,000 clones, around 87% of them seen just once. This record comes from a study of OX40 agonist ivuxolimab in advanced cancers. Study-wide background: Ivuxolimab, an agonist antibody against OX40 (CD134), was given to patients.

Trimming removed 0 bases at V and 0 bases at J, with 5 bases between. CDR1 is MGHRA, CDR2 YSYEKL, per germline. The CDR3 length is 14 residues. General study findings and limits: Compared with CD4+, CD8+ T cells on average had more expanded clones. At 0.1 to 3.0 mg/kg and by week 6, clonal expansion occurred in CD4+ and CD8+ blood T cells. Partial responders treated at 0.1-3.0 mg/kg exhibited clonal expansion among the lowest measured.

The rearrangement links TRBV4-1 to TRBJ1-1; D not resolved. The sample consisted of CD4+ or CD8+ T cells sorted from blood, taken in a trial of the OX40 agonist ivuxolimab. The TCR comes from an adult with an advanced solid tumor such as melanoma, head and neck, liver or kidney cancer. In nucleotides, the CDR3 is TGCGCCAGCAGCCAAGAGTCCTTGAACACTGAAGCTTTCTTT. Translated: CASSQESLNTEAFF.